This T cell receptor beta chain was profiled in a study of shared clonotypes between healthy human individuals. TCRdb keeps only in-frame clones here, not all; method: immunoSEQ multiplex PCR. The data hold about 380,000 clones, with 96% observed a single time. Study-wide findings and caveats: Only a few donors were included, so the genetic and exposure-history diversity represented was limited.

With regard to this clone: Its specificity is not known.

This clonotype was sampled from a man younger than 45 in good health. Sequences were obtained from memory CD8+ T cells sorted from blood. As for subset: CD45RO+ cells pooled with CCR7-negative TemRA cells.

The CDR3 DNA sequence: TGTGCCAGTAGTAAACAGCGCAATGAGCAGTTCTTC. Amino acid sequence: CASSKQRNEQFF. This chain uses TRBV19 with TRBJ2-1; D is uncertain. The germline gives CDR1 LNHDA, CDR2 SQIVND (reference sequence). The CDR3 has 12 amino acids. Trimming left V 4 bases short and J 6 bases short, with 7 bases between.